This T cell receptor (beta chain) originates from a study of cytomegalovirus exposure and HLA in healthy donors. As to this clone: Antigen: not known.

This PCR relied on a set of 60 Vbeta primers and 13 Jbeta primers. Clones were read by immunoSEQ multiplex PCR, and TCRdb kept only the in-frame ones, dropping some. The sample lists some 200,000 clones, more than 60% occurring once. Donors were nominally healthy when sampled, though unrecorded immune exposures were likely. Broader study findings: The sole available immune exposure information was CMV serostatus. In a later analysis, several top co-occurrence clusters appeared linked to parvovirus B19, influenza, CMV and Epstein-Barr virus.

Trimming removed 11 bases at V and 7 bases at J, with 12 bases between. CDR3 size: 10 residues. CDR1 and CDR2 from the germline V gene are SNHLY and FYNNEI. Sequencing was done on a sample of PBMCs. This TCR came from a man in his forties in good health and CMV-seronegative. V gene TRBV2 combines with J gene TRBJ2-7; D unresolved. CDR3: CASAVAEQYF. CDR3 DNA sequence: TGTGCCTCCGCGGTGGCTGAGCAGTACTTC.